This TCR beta chain was identified in a study of blood T cell repertoires in COVID-19. Turning to the study itself: COVID-19 samples from acute and convalescent phases originated in the United States, Italy and Spain. Sample material is recorded as cDNA or gDNA derived from T cells, B-cell-depleted T cells, or PBMCs.

Study processing details: Reference gene primer amplification gave nucleated cell count estimates. Produced via immunoSEQ multiplex PCR; TCRdb's table is partial and in-frame only. V and J calls and clone size are as listed in that table; D and trimming were resolved from the DNA. The profile shows fewer than 120,000 clones, 75% to 85% of them singletons. V dropped 8 bases and J dropped 6; count of bases not matched to a gene: 7. The CDR3 has 13 residues. Germline CDR1 KGHSH, CDR2 LQKENI. The rearrangement joins TRBV18 to TRBJ2-4; 7 positions match TRBD1. This sequence was found in a woman aged 60 to 75 with acute or convalescent COVID-19. The sample consisted of peripheral blood. The CDR3 loop reads CASQGQERNIQYF. In DNA, the CDR3 is TGTGCCAGCCAAGGACAGGAAAGAAACATTCAGTACTTC.